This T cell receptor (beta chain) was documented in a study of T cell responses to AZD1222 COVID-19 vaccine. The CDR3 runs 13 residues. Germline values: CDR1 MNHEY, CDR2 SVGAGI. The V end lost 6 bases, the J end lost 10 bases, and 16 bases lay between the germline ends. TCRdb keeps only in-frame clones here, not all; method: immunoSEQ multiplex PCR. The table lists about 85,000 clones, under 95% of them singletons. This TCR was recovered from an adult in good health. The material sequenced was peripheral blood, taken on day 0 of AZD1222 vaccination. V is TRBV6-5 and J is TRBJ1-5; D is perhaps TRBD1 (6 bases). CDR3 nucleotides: TGTGCCAGCAGGGGGCCTAGCAGGGGACCCCAGCATTTT. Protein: CASRGPSRGPQHF.